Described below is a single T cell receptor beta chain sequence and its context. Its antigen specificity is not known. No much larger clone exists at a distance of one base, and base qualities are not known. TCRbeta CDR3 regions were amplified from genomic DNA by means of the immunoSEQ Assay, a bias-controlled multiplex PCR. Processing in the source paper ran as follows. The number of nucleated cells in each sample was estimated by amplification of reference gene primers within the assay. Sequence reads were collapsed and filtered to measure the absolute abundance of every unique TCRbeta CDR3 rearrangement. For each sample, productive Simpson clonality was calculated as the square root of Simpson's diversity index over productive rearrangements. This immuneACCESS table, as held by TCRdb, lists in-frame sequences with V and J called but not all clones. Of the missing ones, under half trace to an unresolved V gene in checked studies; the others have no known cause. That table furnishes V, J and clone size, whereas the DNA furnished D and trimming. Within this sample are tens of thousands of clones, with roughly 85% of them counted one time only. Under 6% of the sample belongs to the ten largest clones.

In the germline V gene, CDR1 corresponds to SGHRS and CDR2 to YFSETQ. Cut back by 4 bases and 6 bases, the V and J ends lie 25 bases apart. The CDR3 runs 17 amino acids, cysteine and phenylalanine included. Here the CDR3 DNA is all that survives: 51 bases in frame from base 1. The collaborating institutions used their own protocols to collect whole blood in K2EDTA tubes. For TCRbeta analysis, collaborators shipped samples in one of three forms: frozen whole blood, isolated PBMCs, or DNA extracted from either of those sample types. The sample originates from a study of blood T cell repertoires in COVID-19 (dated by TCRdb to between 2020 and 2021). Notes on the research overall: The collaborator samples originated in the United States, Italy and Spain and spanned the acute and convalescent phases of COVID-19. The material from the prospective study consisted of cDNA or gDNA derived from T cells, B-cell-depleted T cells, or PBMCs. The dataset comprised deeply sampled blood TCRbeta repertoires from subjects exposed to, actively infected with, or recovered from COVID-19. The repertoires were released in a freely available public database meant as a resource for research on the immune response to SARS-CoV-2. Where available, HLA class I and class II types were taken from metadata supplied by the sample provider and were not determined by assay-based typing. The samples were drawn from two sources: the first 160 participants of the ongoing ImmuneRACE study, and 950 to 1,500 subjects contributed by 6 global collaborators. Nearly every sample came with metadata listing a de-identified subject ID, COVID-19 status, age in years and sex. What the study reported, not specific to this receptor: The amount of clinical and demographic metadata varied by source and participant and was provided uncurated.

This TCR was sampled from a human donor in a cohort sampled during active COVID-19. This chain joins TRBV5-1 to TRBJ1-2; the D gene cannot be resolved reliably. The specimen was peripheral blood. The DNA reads TGCGCCAGCAGCCTGTCCCCCGGACTTCGGCGTCTAGATGGCTACACCTTC. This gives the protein CASSLSPGLRRLDGYTF.